This T cell receptor (beta chain) was obtained from a study of T cells after yellow fever vaccination. Study context: Some fractions had low cell numbers, and these were prepared with SMART-Seq v4 Ultra Low Input. Study-wide results and caveats: Clonotype sharing between CD4 and CD8 compartments was small. A weaker but faster secondary response was observed, peaking on day 5 versus 15.

This clonotype was counted ten times or more. Its cognate antigen is unknown. Conversion of TCR transcripts into cDNA relied on 5'RACE template switching, which added a universal primer site and UMIs. Each CDR3 protein is one row after TCRdb ran MiXCR on the 5' RACE reads. The profile shows hundreds of thousands of distinct CDR3 sequences, 8.7% of them singletons. Trimming took 5 bases from V and 4 from J, leaving 11 bases between them. There are 13 residues in the CDR3. Germline V lookup: CDR1 LNHNV, CDR2 YYDKDF (reference sequence). V is TRBV15 and J is TRBJ2-5; D not certain. Sequences were derived from PBMCs, sampled on the day of the first yellow fever vaccination. This clonotype was obtained from a man aged 18 to 35 who received the YFV17D yellow fever vaccine. The CDR3 sequence is CATSSPDRETQYF. CDR3 nucleotides: TGTGCCACCAGCTCTCCAGATCGAGAGACCCAGTACTTC.